The sequence of this T cell receptor beta chain was determined in a study of T cell responses to AZD1222 COVID-19 vaccine. As for the study in general: Second-dose groups at about 4 or about 12 weeks were pooled. Study-wide points: Repertoires were sampled only after the peak T cell response.

Using immunoSEQ multiplex PCR, the repertoire was profiled, and TCRdb retains in-frame clones only, with some absent. The table lists over 100,000 clones, 65% to 85% of them singletons. Regarding this clone: Its matching antigen is unknown.

The sequence was collected from an adult in good health. The sample consisted of peripheral blood, taken on day 0 of AZD1222 vaccination.

CDR3 DNA sequence: TGTGCCACCAGTGGTGACTCTCCTGAAAAACTGTTTTTT. Translated: CATSGDSPEKLFF. The chain has TRBV24-1 and TRBJ1-4, with unresolved D. Germline V gene sequence: CDR1 KGHDR, CDR2 SFDVKD. The CDR3 is made up of 13 amino acids. Trimming left V 5 bases short and J 7 bases short, with 10 bases between.